A single sample gave rise to the 16 T cell receptor beta chains below, sequenced in a study of blood T cells in healthy people across ages. Using a J-beta primer mix together with a sample-barcoded 5' primer, a second PCR was run for about 7 to 12 cycles. TCRdb passed the 5' RACE reads through MiXCR, listing each CDR3 protein once. Of roughly 1.9 million distinct CDR3 sequences in the sample, roughly two fifths were seen once. The source material was blood. Every receptor here comes from a human donor in good health.

The V gene is TRBV6-5, the J gene TRBJ2-6; D is perhaps TRBD1 (6 bases). The V gene lost 6 bases and the J gene lost 6 bases, with 18 bases spanning the gap. Germline V CDR1 and CDR2: MNHEY, SVGAGI. The CDR3 loop spans 16 amino acids. The CDR3 DNA reads as TGTGCCAGCAGGACAGGTCCTGAAGCTGAGGCCAACGTCCTGACTTTC. Residues: CASRTGPEAEANVLTF.

The chain combines TRBV25-1 with TRBJ2-1; TRBD1 agrees at 8 bases. CDR1 and CDR2 from the germline V gene are MGHDK and SYGVNS. The V segment lost 0 bases and the J segment 9 bases; nucleotides outside the gene matches: 1. The CDR3 extends over 13 amino acids. The chain's CDR3 is CASSEYTGGEQFF. The CDR3 DNA is TGTGCCAGCAGTGAATACACAGGGGGTGAGCAGTTCTTC. The entire variable domain, with the rest obtained from reference TRBV25-1 and TRBJ2-1, is as follows: EADIYQTPRYLVIGTGKKITLECSQTMGHDKMYWYQQDPGMELHLIHYSYGVNSTEKGDLSSESTVSRIRTEHFPLTLESARPSHTSQYLCASSEYTGGEQFFGPGTRLTVL.

V is TRBV7-2 and J is TRBJ2-7; D may match TRBD1 or TRBD2 (6 bases each). The CDR3 extends over 12 amino acids. The ends were cut back, 5 bases at V and 7 bases at J, with 12 bases in the middle. Germline V gene sequence: CDR1 SGHTA, CDR2 FQGNSA. The CDR3 DNA reads as TGTGCCAGCAGCACCGGGGGCGATGAGCAGTACTTC. Protein: CASSTGGDEQYF. Drawing the rest from reference TRBV7-2 and TRBJ2-7, the complete variable domain is GAGVSQSPSNKVTEKGKDVELRCDPISGHTALYWYRQSLGQGLEFLIYFQGNSAPDKSGLPSDRFSAERTGGSVSTLTIQRTQQEDSAVYLCASSTGGDEQYFGPGTRLTVT.

V is TRBV11-2 and J is TRBJ2-5; the D gene is possibly TRBD1 (6 bases). V was clipped by 7 bases and J by 4 bases, with 16 bases between them. The CDR3 sequence is 14 residues long. Germline lookup yields CDR1 SGHAT and CDR2 FQNNGV. The CDR3 DNA sequence: TGTGCCAGCACTCTATACAGGGCGGGAGAGACCCAGTACTTC. As protein: CASTLYRAGETQYF. The variable domain in full, with the rest retrieved from reference TRBV11-2 and TRBJ2-5, is EAGVAQSPRYKIIEKRQSVAFWCNPISGHATLYWYQQILGQGPKLLIQFQNNGVVDDSQLPKDRFSAERLKGVDSTLKIQPAKLEDSAVYLCASTLYRAGETQYFGPGTRLLVL.

The chain's CDR3 is CASSPILLGEQYF. The CDR3 DNA sequence: TGCGCCAGCAGTCCTATCTTGTTAGGCGAGCAGTACTTC. The chain joins TRBV10-2 to TRBJ2-5; D not resolved. The J call may be mistaken, given a closer DNA end match to TRBJ2-7. Germline values: CDR1 WSHSY, CDR2 SAAADI. The CDR3 runs 13 residues.

The J gene is TRBJ1-2, the V gene TRBV6-2 or TRBV6-3; TRBD1 agrees at 7 bases. CDR1 is MNHEY and CDR2 is SVGEGT in the germline V gene. J was trimmed by 5 bases and V by 5 bases; bases with no gene match: 11. This CDR3 spans 15 amino acids. Written as DNA, the CDR3 is TGTGCCAGCAGTCGGGCCGGGACAGCCGGTTATGGCTACACCTTC. This encodes CASSRAGTAGYGYTF.

J is TRBJ1-1 and V is TRBV2, with D possibly being TRBD1 (5 bases). Per germline, CDR1 SNHLY and CDR2 FYNNEI. Deletions cut 7 bases from V and 0 bases from J, with 12 bases between. This CDR3 region has 14 residues. The CDR3, as DNA: TGTGCCAGCACTATGGGGCCGGTGAACACTGAAGCTTTCTTT. It is translated as CASTMGPVNTEAFF.

This clonotype was counted a few times. The chain uses TRBV4-3 and TRBJ2-6; D gene uncertain. Germline V lookup: CDR1 LGHNA, CDR2 YSLEER. Trimming stripped 0 bases from V and 3 bases from J, with 12 bases between. The CDR3 is 17 amino acids. The chain's CDR3 is CASSQDGASFGANVLTF. The CDR3 DNA reads TGCGCCAGCAGCCAAGATGGAGCAAGCTTTGGGGCCAACGTCCTGACTTTC.

V gene TRBV4-2 combines with J gene TRBJ2-7, with D tentatively TRBD1 (5 bases). Germline values: CDR1 LGHNA, CDR2 YNFKEQ. V was clipped by 0 bases and J by 3 bases, with 15 bases between them. The CDR3 runs 16 residues. CDR3 sequence (DNA): TGTGCCAGCAGCCAAGACCCGGACATGGGGCTCTACGAGCAGTACTTC. Translated, it gives CASSQDPDMGLYEQYF.

The DNA of the CDR3 is TGTGCCAGCAGTTACTCCTCGGGGCCCAGCGGGAGATACGAGCAGTACTTC. As protein: CASSYSSGPSGRYEQYF. This chain joins TRBV6-5 and TRBJ2-7; 8 bases line up with TRBD2. Germline CDR1 is MNHEY and CDR2 is SVGAGI. J was trimmed by 4 bases and V by 0 bases; bases with no gene match: 11. This CDR3 spans 17 amino acids.

This clonotype was counted a few times. The chain combines TRBV4-1 with TRBJ1-2; tentative D call: TRBD1 (5 bases). Germline values: CDR1 MGHRA, CDR2 YSYEKL. The CDR3 has 15 residues. Between the trimmed V and J ends, which lost 0 bases and 4 bases, there was a span of 12 bases. In nucleotides, the CDR3 is TGCGCCAGCAGCCAAGATACAGGTCAGTTCTATGGCTACACCTTC. Translated: CASSQDTGQFYGYTF.

This clonotype was detected only once. The V call is TRBV9, the J call TRBJ2-1; a possible D gene is TRBD2 (7 bases). CDR3 length: 17 amino acids. In germline, CDR1 is SGDLS, CDR2 YYNGEE. V was pared by 0 bases and J by 1 base, with 14 bases between. CDR3 residues: CASSVAPAGTSYNEQFF. The CDR3, as DNA: TGTGCCAGCAGCGTAGCCCCAGCGGGGACATCCTACAATGAGCAGTTCTTC. Looking up the rest from reference TRBV9 and TRBJ2-1 gives the full variable domain: DSGVTQTPKHLITATGQRVTLRCSPRSGDLSVYWYQQSLDQGLQFLIQYYNGEERAKGNILERFSAQQFPDLHSELNLSSLELGDSALYFCASSVAPAGTSYNEQFFGPGTRLTVL.

This clonotype was observed once. V usage is TRBV19 and J usage is TRBJ2-6; D not certain. The V and J ends lost 1 base and 1 base respectively, with 11 bases between them. Germline V gives CDR1 LNHDA, CDR2 SQIVND (reference sequence). This CDR3 spans 17 amino acids. The CDR3 sequence: CASSIGVWGSGANVLTF. CDR3 DNA: TGTGCCAGTAGTATAGGAGTTTGGGGATCTGGGGCCAACGTCCTGACTTTC.

CDR3 sequence: CASSPQLTGTDTQYF. CDR3 in DNA: TGCGCCAGCAGCCCCCAATTGACAGGCACAGATACGCAGTATTTT. The chain uses TRBV5-1 and TRBJ2-3; D might be TRBD1 (5 bases). Trimming removed 4 bases from V and 1 base from J, with 13 bases in between. The CDR3 has 15 amino acids. CDR1 and CDR2 (germline): SGHRS, YFSETQ.

This clonotype has only a few counts. The chain has TRBV4-3 and TRBJ2-3; possible D gene TRBD2, 5 bases. The germline CDR1 and CDR2 sequences are LGHNA and YSLEER. This CDR3 is 15 amino acids long. V was shortened by 2 bases and J by 4 bases, with 13 bases between the two germline ends. The CDR3 region is CASSQFRGSADTQYF. DNA of the CDR3: TGCGCCAGCAGCCAATTTCGGGGTTCCGCAGATACGCAGTATTTT.

The chain recombines TRBV20-1 with TRBJ1-6; D gene unclear. Trimming took off 1 base at V and 0 bases at J, with 7 bases between the two ends. Germline V gene lookup returns CDR1 DFQATT and CDR2 SNEGSKA (reference sequence). This CDR3 is 15 amino acids long. The CDR3: CSARVRSSYNSPLHF. CDR3 DNA: TGCAGTGCTAGAGTTAGGAGCTCCTATAATTCACCCCTCCACTTT.